This T cell receptor beta chain was identified during a study of blood T cell repertoires in COVID-19. At the level of the study: The cDNA or gDNA used as material had been derived from T cells, B-cell-depleted T cells, or PBMCs.

Data came from immunoSEQ multiplex PCR; TCRdb stores just in-frame clones and leaves some out. The table lists approximately 310,000 clones, around 84% of them singletons. The study recruited exposed participants who had met a COVID-19 case within 2 weeks before entry. J lost 5 bases, V lost 3 bases, and 6 bases had no gene match. CDR1 SGHTA and CDR2 FQGNSA come from the germline V gene. The CDR3 covers 15 residues. This TCR derives from a woman in her 30s who had been exposed to COVID-19. The rearrangement joins TRBV7-2 to TRBJ1-2; 10 bases are shared with TRBD1. The sequencing sample was made of PBMCs or T cells enriched from blood (not recorded which). The CDR3 sequence: CASSLRQGALYGYTF. Here the CDR3 DNA reads TGTGCCAGCAGCTTGAGACAGGGGGCATTATATGGCTACACCTTC.